Included here is one TCR beta chain sequence, with context. Its antigen is as yet unknown. The data derive from a study of response to subunit inactivated influenza vaccine. General study points: Few new T cells, the authors suggested, are recruited by each seasonal influenza vaccination.

TCRdb analysed the RT-PCR reads with MiXCR anew, one entry per CDR3 protein. The sample shows about 530,000 distinct CDR3 sequences, around 11% of them seen only once. Trimming stripped 0 bases from V and 4 bases from J, with 16 bases between. This CDR3 is built from 15 residues. Per germline, CDR1 DFQATT and CDR2 SNEGSKA (reference sequence). The material was PBMCs from blood, obtained on the day of vaccination. The TCR sequence derives from a man aged 45-65 years who received an inactivated influenza vaccine. This chain uses TRBV20-1 with TRBJ2-7; a weak D match, TRBD2 (6 bases). CDR3 residues: CSAREKWASDYEQYF. As DNA, the CDR3 is TGCAGTGCTAGAGAAAAATGGGCTAGCGATTACGAGCAGTACTTC.